Detailed here is one T cell receptor beta chain. TCRdb re-derived calls from the RT-PCR reads in MiXCR, one entry per CDR3 protein. There are over 350,000 distinct CDR3 sequences in the sample; more than 15% occur only once, and less than 8% lies in the top ten. The source of the sample is a study of patients and donors after allogeneic stem cell transplantation. Looked up from germline, CDR1 is LNHDA and CDR2 is SQIVND (reference sequence). V lost 8 bases to trimming and J lost 10 bases, with 20 bases between them. The CDR3 has 13 residues. This chain connects TRBV19 to TRBJ1-1, with D perhaps matching TRBD1 (5 bases). This clonotype originated in a human donor who was either an allogeneic HSCT recipient or a stem cell or donor lymphocyte infusion donor (not recorded which). It is not recorded whose cells these are; they may come from a transplant donor. Sequencing used blood, either unsorted or a sorted T cell fraction (not recorded which). This chain's CDR3 is CASQRDLNSRAFF. The CDR3 DNA follows: TGTGCCAGTCAAAGGGACCTGAACAGTAGAGCTTTCTTT.